The sequence of this TCR beta chain was determined in a study of T cell responses to AZD1222 COVID-19 vaccine (dated by TCRdb to the early 2020s). Regarding the study in general: A total of more than 230 trial participants underwent TCR sequencing, of whom about 210 had received two doses of AZD1222 and approximately 26 had received two doses of the MenACWY control vaccine. Trial participants were enrolled by age into subgroups of 18-55, 56-69 and 70-plus years, and around 140, 26 and 57 TCR-sequenced participants, respectively, were included in these subgroups.

The sample's time point label, decoded: about 28 days (+/-7) after the second vaccine dose. Because spike-specific TCR depth and breadth did not differ between the two schedules, AZD1222 recipients who got a second dose at roughly 4 weeks were pooled with those who got a second dose at roughly 12 weeks. Vaccinee samples were obtained from the UK trials COV001 and COV002, which included a single-blind randomized controlled phase 2/3 trial of AZD1222 (ChAdOx1 nCoV-19) in healthy adults. For TCRbeta chain sequencing, PBMC samples were collected from trial participants at day 0 and at day 28 after the second dose. Overall study outcomes, separate from this receptor: Only five to seven AZD1222 recipients were SARS-CoV-2 seropositive at baseline, limiting conclusions about previously exposed vaccinees. After two AZD1222 doses, spike-specific TCR breadth and depth were significantly higher than at day 0 and than in MenACWY recipients. In the small 56-69-year group, the increase in depth fell short of significance, most likely because of low power. Participants were mostly white British and included more females than males, and it was suggested by the authors that clonal diversity may have been underestimated. Because no day 14 peak-response samples were available, repertoires were characterized only after the peak T cell response. The vaccine-associated CD4 TCRs covered the entire spike protein, and the dominant responses fell in regions 160-218 and 743-854. Reportedly, almost half of the unique spike-specific TCRs recognized epitopes lying outside the regions that are mutated in the B.1.351 and B.1.1.7 variants.

The CDR3 regions of human TCRbeta chains were analyzed by immunosequencing. The original methods were these. TCRs in the repertoires were matched against a reference library of SARS-CoV-2-specific TCRs that had been generated with the MIRA antigen-specificity platform. Breadth was defined as the fraction of unique TCRs that were SARS-CoV-2-associated. Depth was defined as the fraction of total T cells that were SARS-CoV-2-associated. Using the MIRA data, each spike-specific TCR was assigned both to the spike region to which the TCR was reactive and to a CD4 or CD8 class. Log10-transformed breadth and depth values were compared by one-way ANOVA with Sidak's multiple comparisons tests. TCRdb limited this immuneACCESS table to in-frame rearrangements with V and J called. A share of clones is missing; checked studies link under half to unresolved V genes, and the rest is unexplained. V and J calls plus clone size are reproduced from that table; the DNA served to infer D and trimming. The sample data list some 150,000 clones, and 86% of these were observed just once. The ten largest clones take up approximately 5.4% of the sample.

Worth noting for this clone: What antigen it recognizes has not been identified. Base-call qualities are not available, and no considerably larger clone is one nucleotide away.

Reading from cysteine to phenylalanine, the CDR3 counts 12 amino acids. Only CDR3 DNA remains: 36 bases, in frame from the first base. V drops 5 bases and J drops 5 bases, leaving 9 bases in between. The origin of this receptor is an adult who received the AZD1222 COVID-19 vaccine. This chain joins TRBV12-3 or TRBV12-4 to TRBJ1-2, with the D gene not clear enough to name. The sample was peripheral blood, taken 28 days after the second AZD1222 dose. The DNA reads as follows: TGTGCCAGCAGTACTATGGGGTATGGCTACACCTTC. Its protein is CASSTMGYGYTF.